These 2 T cell receptor beta chains originate from one sample sequenced in a study of blood T cell repertoires in COVID-19. Generated by immunoSEQ multiplex PCR, the TCRdb table keeps only in-frame clones and is missing some. In the table there are roughly 100,000 clones, 85% to 90% of which are singletons. Sequencing used peripheral blood. These receptors originate from a human donor with COVID-19, enrolled during active disease. The donor label of this sample is uncertain.

The chain recombines TRBV11-3 with TRBJ2-7; no firm D call. V gave up 4 bases and J gave up 4 bases, with 11 bases separating them. The CDR3 totals 13 residues. Germline assignment: CDR1 SGHNT and CDR2 YENEEA. The CDR3 is CASSSTGIYEQYF. The CDR3, as DNA: TGTGCCAGCAGCTCCACGGGTATATACGAGCAGTACTTC.

The gene calls are TRBV5-1 and TRBJ2-1; TRBD2 might be the D (6 bases). The germline CDR1 and CDR2 sequences are SGHRS and YFSETQ. The CDR3 is made up of 15 amino acids. V gave up 0 bases and J gave up 2 bases, with 9 bases separating them. The chain's CDR3 is CASSLVGGTYNEQFF. CDR3 DNA: TGCGCCAGCAGCTTGGTTGGCGGGACCTACAATGAGCAGTTCTTC.